This TCR beta chain was retrieved from a study of shared clonotypes between healthy human individuals. This CDR3 spans 17 amino acids. Data came from immunoSEQ multiplex PCR; TCRdb stores just in-frame clones and leaves some out. This table holds roughly 490,000 clones, around 80% found once. V usage is TRBV21-1 and J usage is TRBJ1-5. TRBV21-1 is termed a pseudogene. This clonotype was sampled from a woman in her thirties or forties in good health. Some clones in this sample may be carry-over from other donors' samples. Material: PBMCs. The CDR3 here is CASSKGDRAEGNQPQHF. In DNA form, the CDR3 reads TGTGCCAGCAGCAAGGGGGATCGGGCTGAGGGCAATCAGCCCCAGCATTTT.